This T cell receptor beta chain was sequenced during a study of T cell repertoires in cytomegalovirus infection. Study at large: CMV infection together with matching HLA type was indicated by public TCR beta signatures. Study observations and caveats: There were carriers of CMV plus the relevant HLA, and cumulative public TCR beta family frequency identified them. Across the ex vivo response, the dominant clonotypes were HLA-C-restricted CMV-specific TCR beta clonotypes.

This clonotype was observed at least ten times. As yet, its antigen is unknown. J was trimmed by 3 bases and V by 0 bases; bases with no gene match: 1. Germline-derived CDR1 and CDR2 are SGHTA and FQGNSA. The CDR3 is 14 residues long. TCRdb independently ran MiXCR on the reads; one entry per CDR3 protein. The sample has 300,000 or so distinct CDR3 sequences, roughly 25% seen once; the top ten hold roughly 14%. The sample was cultured PBMCs, taken from culture after CMV antigen stimulation. This clonotype originated in a human donor in good health (CMV status not recorded). Some clones in this sample may be carry-over from other donors' samples. This chain connects TRBV7-2 to TRBJ1-2; 7 bases are shared with TRBD1. The CDR3 DNA reads as TGTGCCAGCAGCTTAGCAGGGGGCGACTATGGCTACACCTTC. Translating gives CASSLAGGDYGYTF.